Listed below are T cell receptor beta chains from one sample, sequenced in a study of T cells after yellow fever vaccination. Via MiXCR, TCRdb re-called the 5' RACE reads, giving one row per CDR3 protein. The sample carries just over 250,000 distinct CDR3 sequences, roughly 5.2% recorded once. This sample comprised CD4+ T cells sorted from PBMCs, obtained on the day of the yellow fever booster vaccination. Receptors originate from a man younger than 30 who received the YFV17D yellow fever vaccine. Both conserved end residues are part of each CDR3. D genes are given only for firm matches. Clone sizes are given selectively: once, few, many, or a class where the clone is expanded.

clone_size	v_call	j_call	d_call	cdr3_nt	cdr3_aa
few	TRBV29-1	TRBJ1-2	TRBD1	TGCAGCGTGTCTCCCGGGACAGGGGGAGCTAACTATGGCTACACCTTC	CSVSPGTGGANYGYTF
few	TRBV6-5	TRBJ1-5	-	TGTGCCAGCAGCCAGGGACGAATGGGGCAGCCCCAGCATTTT	CASSQGRMGQPQHF
few	TRBV5-4	TRBJ2-4	-	TGTGCCAGCAGCTCTACCTCCGGAGCCAAAAACATTCAGTACTTC	CASSSTSGAKNIQYF
-	TRBV6-2/TRBV6-3	TRBJ2-1	TRBD1	TGTGCCAGCAAAAGGACAGGAAACAATGAGCAGTTCTTC	CASKRTGNNEQFF
-	TRBV12-3/TRBV12-4	TRBJ1-2	TRBD1	TGTGCCAGCAGCCTCGGACAGGGCACGGGCTACACCTTC	CASSLGQGTGYTF
-	TRBV3-1	TRBJ2-1	-	TGTGCCAGCAGCCAACGGGACGGCAACAATGAGCAGTTCTTC	CASSQRDGNNEQFF
many	TRBV20-1	TRBJ1-1	-	TGCAGTCTGTGGGCCAGCAACACTGAAGCTTTCTTT	CSLWASNTEAFF
-	TRBV27	TRBJ2-4	-	TGTGCCAGCAGTTCACGGAAGATAGCTAAAACATTCGGGCAAAACATTCAGTACTTC	CASSSRKIAKTFGQNIQYF
many	TRBV7-9	TRBJ1-6	-	TGTGCCAGCACAGGGTTGTATAATTCACCCCTCCACTTT	CASTGLYNSPLHF
-	TRBV12-3/TRBV12-4	TRBJ2-2	-	TGTGCCAGCAGTCTTAATCAGGGATCCGGGGAGCTGTTTTTT	CASSLNQGSGELFF
many	TRBV5-4	TRBJ2-1	TRBD2	TGTGCCAGCAGCCTGGGGGGGGGACTCAATGAGCAGTTCTTC	CASSLGGGLNEQFF
-	TRBV12-3/TRBV12-4	TRBJ1-1	-	TGTGCCAGCAGTTTCTGGGGGCGGAACACTGAAGCTTTCTTT	CASSFWGRNTEAFF
few	TRBV6-2/TRBV6-3	TRBJ1-5	TRBD1	TGTGCCAGCAGTACCCTTCAGGGGGGGGATAATCAGCCCCAGCATTTT	CASSTLQGGDNQPQHF
many	TRBV7-2	TRBJ2-2	-	TGTGCCAGCATGAGACGGGCAGTCCTCGCCACCGGGGAGCTGTTTTTT	CASMRRAVLATGELFF
-	TRBV19	TRBJ1-2	-	TGTGCCAGTAGTATGGGGTTCAGGGAAGAATATGGCTACACCTTC	CASSMGFREEYGYTF
many	TRBV7-2	TRBJ2-3	TRBD2	TGTGCCAGCAGCTTAGGTGGGGGGGTCACAGATACGCAGTATTTT	CASSLGGGVTDTQYF
many	TRBV19	TRBJ2-1	-	TGTGCCAGTAGGCGACAGGCCTCCTACAATGAGCAGTTCTTC	CASRRQASYNEQFF
-	TRBV9	TRBJ1-1	TRBD1	TGTGCCAGCAGCCCCTCGGGACAGAGAAACACTGAAGCTTTCTTT	CASSPSGQRNTEAFF
many	TRBV7-6	TRBJ2-3	TRBD2	TGTGCCAGCAGCTTTTCTCGCGGGGGGGCAGGGGATACGCAGTATTTT	CASSFSRGGAGDTQYF
many	TRBV2	TRBJ2-3	-	TGTGCCAGCAGTGAAGCGCCTAGAGTGCGGCAGTATTTT	CASSEAPRVRQYF
many	TRBV7-2	TRBJ2-6	-	TGTGCCAGCAGCTTAGGGGGATTGGGAATCTCTGGGGCCAACGTCCTGACTTTC	CASSLGGLGISGANVLTF
-	TRBV19	TRBJ2-2	-	TGTGCTACTAGAATCGGGAACACCGGGGAGCTGTTTTTT	CATRIGNTGELFF
many	TRBV12-3/TRBV12-4	TRBJ2-1	-	TGTGCCAGCAGTGTGTACAATGAGCAGTTCTTC	CASSVYNEQFF
-	TRBV9	TRBJ2-2	-	TGTGCCAGCAGCGTAGACCAGGTTTACTGGACCGGGGAGCTGTTTTTT	CASSVDQVYWTGELFF
-	TRBV12-3/TRBV12-4	TRBJ1-2	-	TGTGCCAGCAGCCGACGACCGTTCCGCTATGGCTACACCTTC	CASSRRPFRYGYTF
few	TRBV12-5	TRBJ2-1	-	TGTGCTAGTGGTTTGGCCTCTTACAATGAGCAGTTCTTC	CASGLASYNEQFF
many	TRBV7-9	TRBJ2-2	-	TGTGCCAGCAGCTTAGGCCCGACAGCCGGCACCGGGGAGCTGTTTTTT	CASSLGPTAGTGELFF
-	TRBV7-2	TRBJ1-3	-	TGTGCCAGCAGCCCGACCCACTCTGGAAACACCATATATTTT	CASSPTHSGNTIYF
-	TRBV6-6	TRBJ1-2	TRBD1	TGTGCCAGCATCGAAGACAGGGCGGGCTACACCTTC	CASIEDRAGYTF
many	TRBV12-3/TRBV12-4	TRBJ2-2	-	TGTGCCAGCAGTTTTATCGGGGGCTCCACCGGGGAGCTGTTTTTT	CASSFIGGSTGELFF
-	TRBV6-6	TRBJ2-2	TRBD1	TGTGCCAGCAGTTTACAGGGGGCAACCACCGGGGAGCTGTTTTTT	CASSLQGATTGELFF
many	TRBV7-2	TRBJ2-2	TRBD1	TGTGCCAGCAGCTTACAGGGGGCGCACACCGGGGAGCTGTTTTTT	CASSLQGAHTGELFF
-	TRBV19	TRBJ2-7	TRBD1	TGTGCCAGTAGACCGGGACAGGGTTCGGGTGAGCAGTACTTC	CASRPGQGSGEQYF
few	TRBV20-1	TRBJ2-5	TRBD2	TGCAGTGCTGAGCGGGGGACACAAGAGACCCAGTACTTC	CSAERGTQETQYF
few	TRBV5-6	TRBJ2-1	TRBD1	TGTGCCAGCAAACGTTATAGGGACAGCAGCTCCTACAATGAGCAGTTCTTC	CASKRYRDSSSYNEQFF
few	TRBV5-4	TRBJ2-1	-	TGTGCCAGCAGCTCTGCGGGTACCCCCTACAATGAGCAGTTCTTC	CASSSAGTPYNEQFF
few	TRBV5-1	TRBJ1-5	TRBD1	TGCGCCAGCAGCCGTGGGACAGGGGTGGGACAGCCCCAGCATTTT	CASSRGTGVGQPQHF
many	TRBV7-2	TRBJ2-7	TRBD1	TGTGCCAGCAGCTTACCCACAGGGGCCTCCTACGAGCAGTACTTC	CASSLPTGASYEQYF
many	TRBV4-3	TRBJ2-5	TRBD2	TGCGCCAGCAGCCAAGAGACTAGCGGGACCCTAAACTTC	CASSQETSGTLNF
-	TRBV3-1	TRBJ1-5	-	TGTGCCAGCGGGGGGAGCAATCAGCCCCAGCATTTT	CASGGSNQPQHF
many	TRBV24-1	TRBJ2-5	-	TGTGCCACCAGTGATCATACCACGGCCGGGGAGACCCAGTACTTC	CATSDHTTAGETQYF
once	TRBV7-2	TRBJ2-3	TRBD2	TGTGCCACCTCCCTTTTAGCGGGGCGGGCAGATACGCAGTATTTT	CATSLLAGRADTQYF
-	TRBV3-1	TRBJ1-4	-	TGTGCCAGCAGCCAAGACAGGGCCAATCGTGAAAAACTGTTTTTT	CASSQDRANREKLFF
many	TRBV5-1	TRBJ2-2	-	TGCGCCAGCAGCCTGAGGGGTTACACCGGGGAGCTGTTTTTT	CASSLRGYTGELFF
few	TRBV5-1	TRBJ1-6	TRBD1	TGCGCCAGCAGCTCTACCTACAGGGGGCGCCAATCACCCCTCCACTTT	CASSSTYRGRQSPLHF
-	TRBV6-5	TRBJ1-5	TRBD1	TGTGCCAGCAGCCGGGACAGGGAGAATCAGCCCCAGCATTTT	CASSRDRENQPQHF
-	TRBV4-1	TRBJ1-2	-	TGCGCCAGCAGCGGCGACAGGCGCTACTTC	CASSGDRRYF
few	TRBV15	TRBJ2-5	TRBD1	TGTGCCACCTCCGGGACAGGGGACCAAGAGACCCAGTACTTC	CATSGTGDQETQYF
few	TRBV3-1	TRBJ1-4	TRBD1	TGTGCCAGCAGCCAAAGGGGGCAGTGGGAAAAACTGTTTTTT	CASSQRGQWEKLFF
many	TRBV5-4	TRBJ2-5	-	TGTGCCAGCAGTACCCAGGACAGCGGAGAGACCCAGTACTTC	CASSTQDSGETQYF